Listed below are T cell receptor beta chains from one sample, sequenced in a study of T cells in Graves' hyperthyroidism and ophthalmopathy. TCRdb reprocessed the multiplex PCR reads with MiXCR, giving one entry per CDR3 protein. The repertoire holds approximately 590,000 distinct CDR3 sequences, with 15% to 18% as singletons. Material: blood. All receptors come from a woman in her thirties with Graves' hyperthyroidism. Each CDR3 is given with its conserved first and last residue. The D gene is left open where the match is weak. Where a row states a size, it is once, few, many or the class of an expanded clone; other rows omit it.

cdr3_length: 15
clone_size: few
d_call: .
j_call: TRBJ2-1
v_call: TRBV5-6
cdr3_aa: CASRLGLTIYNEQFF
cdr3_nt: TGTGCCAGCAGACTTGGGCTAACCATCTACAATGAGCAGTTCTTC

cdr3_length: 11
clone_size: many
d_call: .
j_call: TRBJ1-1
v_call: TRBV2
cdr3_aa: CASSEGGLAFF
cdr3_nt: TGTGCCAGCAGTGAGGGAGGGTTGGCTTTCTTT

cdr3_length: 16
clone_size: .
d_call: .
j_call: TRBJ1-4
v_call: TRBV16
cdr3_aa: CASSQRPISTNEKLFF
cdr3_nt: TGTGCCAGCAGCCAACGTCCTATTTCAACTAATGAAAAACTGTTTTTT

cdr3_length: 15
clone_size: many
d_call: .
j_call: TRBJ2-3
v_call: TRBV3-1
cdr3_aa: CASSHGQRSRDTQYF
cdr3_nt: TGTGCCAGCAGCCACGGACAAAGAAGCAGAGATACGCAGTATTTT

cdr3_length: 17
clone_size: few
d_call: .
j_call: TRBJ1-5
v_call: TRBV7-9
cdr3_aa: CASSLGGLTYSNQPQHF
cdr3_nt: TGTGCCAGCAGCTTAGGGGGGCTCACGTATAGCAATCAGCCCCAGCATTTT

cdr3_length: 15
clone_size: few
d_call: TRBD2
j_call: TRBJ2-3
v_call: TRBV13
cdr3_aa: CASSLFGRGDGTQYF
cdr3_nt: TGTGCCAGCAGCTTATTCGGGAGGGGCGACGGTACGCAGTATTTT

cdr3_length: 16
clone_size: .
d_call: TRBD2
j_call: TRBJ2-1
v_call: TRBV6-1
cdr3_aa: CASRGGRTSGYNEQFF
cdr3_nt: TGTGCCAGCCGTGGGGGGCGGACTAGCGGTTACAATGAGCAGTTCTTC

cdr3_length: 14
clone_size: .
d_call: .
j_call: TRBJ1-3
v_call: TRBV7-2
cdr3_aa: CASSLSTAGNTIYF
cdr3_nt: TGTGCCAGCAGCTTAAGTACGGCTGGAAACACCATATATTTT

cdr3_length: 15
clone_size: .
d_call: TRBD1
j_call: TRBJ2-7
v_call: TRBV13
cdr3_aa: CASSSGTGESYEQYF
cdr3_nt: TGTGCCAGCAGCTCCGGGACAGGGGAGAGCTACGAGCAGTACTTC

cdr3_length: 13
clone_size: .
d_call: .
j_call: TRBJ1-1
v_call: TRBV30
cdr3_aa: CAWSLGRGTEAFF
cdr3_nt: TGTGCCTGGAGTTTGGGGCGAGGAACTGAAGCTTTCTTT

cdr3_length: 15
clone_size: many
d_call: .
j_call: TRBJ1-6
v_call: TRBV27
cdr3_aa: CASSLWVRLDSPLHF
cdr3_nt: TGTGCCAGCAGTTTATGGGTCAGGCTCGATTCACCCCTCCACTTT

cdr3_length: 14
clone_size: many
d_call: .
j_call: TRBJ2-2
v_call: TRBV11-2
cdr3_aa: CASRTGAYTGELFF
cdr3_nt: TGTGCCAGCAGGACGGGGGCGTACACCGGGGAGCTGTTTTTT

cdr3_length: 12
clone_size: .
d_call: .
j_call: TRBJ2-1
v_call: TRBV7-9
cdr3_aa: CASSFDYNEQFF
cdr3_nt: TGTGCCAGCAGCTTCGACTACAATGAGCAGTTCTTC

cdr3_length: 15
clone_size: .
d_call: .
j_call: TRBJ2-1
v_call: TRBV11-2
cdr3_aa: CASRLIGPKNNEQFF
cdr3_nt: TGTGCCAGCAGGCTTATTGGGCCCAAAAACAATGAGCAGTTCTTC

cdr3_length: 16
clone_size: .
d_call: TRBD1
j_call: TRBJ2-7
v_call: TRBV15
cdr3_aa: CATSKWVDRVFGEQYF
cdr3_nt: TGTGCCACCAGCAAGTGGGTCGACAGGGTCTTCGGCGAGCAGTACTTC

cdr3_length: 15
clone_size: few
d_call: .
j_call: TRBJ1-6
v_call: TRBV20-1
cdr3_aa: CSASTAGRENSPLHF
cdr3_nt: TGCAGTGCTTCCACGGCGGGCAGGGAAAATTCACCCCTCCACTTT

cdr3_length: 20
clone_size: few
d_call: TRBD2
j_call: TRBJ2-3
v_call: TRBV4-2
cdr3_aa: CASSSHPPSGSGGFTDTQYF
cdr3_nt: TGTGCCAGCAGCTCTCACCCCCCTAGCGGGAGCGGGGGTTTCACAGATACGCAGTATTTT